The clone carrying this T cell receptor (beta chain) was picked up one time. Its antigen remains unidentified. The repertoire was sequenced with immunoSEQ multiplex PCR; TCRdb's copy has only in-frame clones and lacks some. This repertoire shows 360,000 or so clones, around 86% found once; its top ten account for about 3.5%. This specimen belongs to a study of Ad26.COV2.S vaccination and SARS-CoV-2 variants. Study context: A participant enrolled in the COV1001 Ad26.COV2.S trial arm provided the sample.

Treatment defined: roughly 20 received Ad26.COV2.S at low or high dose, single or two shots; 5 received placebo; per-sample allocation not given. Each sample was drawn 63 days after the first injection (of vaccine or placebo). It was Wuhan-strain SARS-CoV-2 spike that the Ad26 vaccine vector expressed. Study-wide results and limits: Relative to placebo recipients, vaccine recipients exhibited elevated spike-specific TCR breadth.

The ends were cut back, 0 bases at V and 4 bases at J, with 17 bases in the middle. This CDR3 region has 17 residues. From germline, CDR1 is SGHRS and CDR2 YFSETQ. J is TRBJ2-1 and V is TRBV5-1; no clear D. This clonotype was sampled from a person aged 18-60 years who received the Ad26.COV2.S COVID-19 vaccine or a placebo. This specimen consisted of peripheral blood, obtained in a trial of Ad26.COV2.S vaccine versus placebo. The chain's CDR3 is CASSLGRSVGEYNEQFF. In DNA, the CDR3 is TGCGCCAGCAGCTTGGGTAGGAGCGTGGGCGAATACAATGAGCAGTTCTTC.